This TCR beta chain was recorded in a study of blood T cells in healthy people across ages. Germline lookup yields CDR1 MNHEY and CDR2 SVGAGI. J gave up 12 bases and V 1 base, and 3 bases lay outside the gene matches. The CDR3 runs 12 residues. The authors ran a second PCR of about 7 to 11 cycles using a sample-barcoded 5' primer and a J-beta primer mix. TCRdb analysed the 5' RACE reads with MiXCR anew, one entry per CDR3 protein. Of roughly 1,100,000 distinct CDR3 sequences listed, 25% were seen once; the top ten hold 0.65% to 0.95%. Every sample yielded at least 6.5 million isolated PBMCs. This clonotype was detected a few times. This sample was shared with a second study, whose subject was T cells of mothers and their children. From that second work: The people who donated were three healthy Caucasian mothers and their six children. A primer called M1S, used in the second PCR, added sample barcodes and 2-4 random nucleotides.

The sequencing sample was made of blood. The chain is built from TRBV6-5 and TRBJ1-3; 7 bases align to TRBD1. The TCR was taken from a girl aged 2 to 10 in good health. Here the CDR3 reads CASSYLGGDIYF. In DNA, the CDR3 is TGTGCCAGCAGTTACTTAGGGGGCGACATATATTTT.